In this sample, the clone carrying this T cell receptor beta chain turned up many times. TCRdb reprocessed the RT-PCR reads with MiXCR, giving one entry per CDR3 protein. The table records approximately 200,000 distinct CDR3 sequences, under 15% of them present only once. This specimen comes from a study of response to subunit inactivated influenza vaccine. The junction had 9 bases not matched to a gene; V was cut back by 5 bases and J by 3 bases. Germline assignment: CDR1 PRHDT and CDR2 FYEKMQ (reference sequence). The CDR3 loop spans 16 amino acids. The chain uses TRBV13 and TRBJ1-2; TRBD1 aligns across 10 bases. The sample was CD8+ T cells sorted from PBMCs, taken approximately 5 days after vaccination. The TCR sequence derives from a man aged 50-60 years who received an inactivated influenza vaccine. As DNA, the CDR3 is TGTGCCAGCAGCCTAAAGACCGGGACAGGGGACTATGGCTACACCTTC. It specifies CASSLKTGTGDYGYTF.